Shown below are 8 T cell receptor beta chains from a single sample sequenced in a study of T cells after yellow fever vaccination. TCRdb reprocessed the 5' RACE reads with MiXCR, giving one entry per CDR3 protein. The sample yields roughly 300,000 distinct CDR3 sequences, 8% to 9.5% seen once. Specimen: PBMCs, collected 45 days after the first yellow fever vaccination. These receptors all stem from a man aged 18 to 30 who received the YFV17D yellow fever vaccine.

Only a few counts were recorded for this clonotype. The genes are TRBV10-3 and TRBJ2-3; D may correspond to TRBD1 or TRBD2 (5 bases each). Trimming removed 4 bases at V and 8 bases at J, with 10 bases between. Germline V CDR1 and CDR2: ENHRY, SYGVKD. CDR3 length equals 12 residues. CDR3 in DNA: TGTGCCATCAGTGTCGGGGCGGCTACGCAGTATTTT. Translation: CAISVGAATQYF.

This chain connects TRBV29-1 to TRBJ2-6, with a possible D match to TRBD2 (6 bases). The ends were cut back, 5 bases at V and 2 bases at J, with 10 bases in the middle. Per germline, CDR1 SQVTM and CDR2 ANQGSEA. CDR3 size: 14 residues. CDR3 in DNA: TGCAGCGTTCACGGCGGGGCTGGGGCCAACGTCCTGACTTTC. This codes for CSVHGGAGANVLTF.

This clonotype was seen at least ten times. The chain uses TRBV7-2 and TRBJ2-6; D may be TRBD2 (6 bases). V dropped 5 bases and J dropped 1 base, with 12 bases sitting between them. The length of the CDR3 is 16 residues. The germline V gene encodes CDR1 SGHTA and CDR2 FQGNSA. The CDR3 spells CASSIRGTSGANVLTF. DNA of the CDR3: TGTGCCAGCAGCATCCGGGGGACTTCTGGGGCCAACGTCCTGACTTTC.

V gene TRBV6-5 combines with J gene TRBJ2-6; 9 bases are shared with TRBD1. Germline loops: CDR1 MNHEY, CDR2 SVGAGI. The CDR3 is 16 residues long. The V gene end was trimmed by 0 bases and the J gene end by 7 bases; junction bases not matched to a gene: 4. CDR3 region: CASSYSMTGGANVLTF. In nucleotides, the CDR3 is TGTGCCAGCAGTTACTCTATGACAGGGGGTGCCAACGTCCTGACTTTC.

The sample holds a few counts of this clonotype. This CDR3 is CASSPPAGETQYF. The DNA of the CDR3 is TGCGCCAGCAGCCCGCCCGCCGGAGAGACCCAGTACTTC. The chain links TRBV4-1 to TRBJ2-5; D uncertain. The V gene lost 4 bases and the J gene lost 4 bases, with 10 bases spanning the gap. Germline V lookup: CDR1 MGHRA, CDR2 YSYEKL. The CDR3 runs to 13 residues.

The V and J genes are TRBV5-1 and TRBJ1-1; the D is unclear. The V end was cut by 2 bases, the J end by 2 bases, with 10 bases between. The CDR3 extends over 14 amino acids. Germline V gives CDR1 SGHRS, CDR2 YFSETQ. CDR3 DNA: TGCGCCAGCAGCTTTGGTGAGGTTAACACTGAAGCTTTCTTT. Protein: CASSFGEVNTEAFF.

This clonotype was picked up a small number of times. The V call is TRBV9, the J call TRBJ2-1; D is uncertain. Trimming removed 4 bases from V and 2 bases from J, with 16 bases in between. Germline V gene sequence: CDR1 SGDLS, CDR2 YYNGEE. The CDR3 spans 16 residues. DNA for the CDR3: TGTGCCAGCAGCTCTCCCCGTAGTGGAGCCTACAATGAGCAGTTCTTC. This codes for CASSSPRSGAYNEQFF.

V usage is TRBV20-1 and J usage is TRBJ1-5, with no clear D. The CDR3 sequence is 14 residues long. Per germline, CDR1 DFQATT and CDR2 SNEGSKA (reference sequence). Deletions cut 6 bases from V and 7 bases from J, with 19 bases between. CDR3 in DNA: TGCAGTGCCCTCAGCCCCAGTCAGGAGCAGCCCCAGCATTTT. Protein sequence: CSALSPSQEQPQHF.